This T cell receptor (beta chain) was found in a study of T cell changes during pregnancy in multiple sclerosis. Here immunoSEQ multiplex PCR was the method, and the copy in TCRdb shows in-frame clones only, minus some. This table has 50,000 or so clones, approximately 95% appearing once. The ends were cut back, 8 bases at V and 3 bases at J, with 11 bases in the middle. CDR3 length equals 12 residues. In germline, CDR1 is WSHSY, CDR2 SAAADI. The chain couples TRBV10-2 to TRBJ2-7, with unresolved D. The sample in question was CD8+ T cells from peripheral blood mononuclear cells, obtained in the first trimester of pregnancy. This receptor was obtained from a female donor with multiple sclerosis, enrolled in a pregnancy study. CDR3: CASLTQLYEQYF. CDR3 sequence (DNA): TGCGCCAGCTTGACTCAGCTCTACGAGCAGTACTTC.